The rows below give T cell receptor beta chains drawn from one sample of a study of cytomegalovirus exposure and HLA in healthy donors. The data were produced by immunoSEQ multiplex PCR, yet TCRdb's version contains in-frame clones alone and is incomplete. The table shows approximately 96,000 clones, with around two thirds occurring only once. The sample consisted of PBMCs. All receptors come from a male donor in good health and CMV-seronegative. Both conserved end residues are part of each CDR3. D genes are given only for firm matches. Only part of the rows carry a size: once, few, many, or a class if the clone is expanded.

CDR3 protein: CASSEGVGGEQYF
CDR3 DNA: TGTGCCAGCAGTGAAGGGGTCGGGGGCGAGCAGTACTTC
V gene: TRBV6-1
D gene: NA
J gene: TRBJ2-7
clone size: once

CDR3 protein: CASSGRDRLNEQFF
CDR3 DNA: TGTGCCAGCAGCGGCCGGGACAGACTCAATGAGCAGTTCTTC
V gene: TRBV9
D gene: TRBD1
J gene: TRBJ2-1
clone size: NA

CDR3 protein: CATRQDVVAGAITDTQYF
CDR3 DNA: TGTGCCACCCGACAAGACGTTGTGGCGGGAGCGATCACAGATACGCAGTATTTT
V gene: TRBV19
D gene: TRBD2
J gene: TRBJ2-3
clone size: NA

CDR3 protein: CASSSVRLGQETQYF
CDR3 DNA: TGTGCCAGCAGTTCCGTCAGACTAGGTCAAGAGACCCAGTACTTC
V gene: TRBV28
D gene: NA
J gene: TRBJ2-5
clone size: NA

CDR3 protein: CAISESATGGSGNTIYF
CDR3 DNA: TGTGCCATCAGTGAGTCTGCAACAGGGGGCTCTGGAAACACCATATATTTT
V gene: TRBV10-3
D gene: TRBD1
J gene: TRBJ1-3
clone size: NA

CDR3 protein: CASSWQITSTDTQYF
CDR3 DNA: TGCGCCAGCAGTTGGCAGATTACTAGCACGGATACGCAGTATTTT
V gene: TRBV5-1
D gene: NA
J gene: TRBJ2-3
clone size: NA

CDR3 protein: CAWSPQTGVPFF
CDR3 DNA: TGTGCCTGGAGTCCGCAGACAGGAGTCCCGTTCTTC
V gene: TRBV30
D gene: NA
J gene: TRBJ2-1
clone size: NA

CDR3 protein: CASSSGTGSNQPQHF
CDR3 DNA: TGTGCCAGCAGTTCCGGGACAGGCAGCAATCAGCCCCAGCATTTT
V gene: TRBV27
D gene: TRBD1
J gene: TRBJ1-5
clone size: NA

CDR3 protein: CASRISGKSYEQYF
CDR3 DNA: TGTGCCAGCAGGATTAGCGGGAAGTCCTACGAGCAGTACTTC
V gene: TRBV6-1
D gene: TRBD2
J gene: TRBJ2-7
clone size: once

CDR3 protein: CASSHPESLGGYTF
CDR3 DNA: TGTGCCAGCAGTCACCCGGAGAGCCTGGGTGGCTACACCTTC
V gene: TRBV6-5
D gene: NA
J gene: TRBJ1-2
clone size: NA

CDR3 protein: CASQLSEPGLAPVETQYF
CDR3 DNA: TGTGCCAGCCAGCTTTCCGAACCGGGACTAGCTCCCGTGGAGACCCAGTACTTC
V gene: TRBV11-2
D gene: TRBD2
J gene: TRBJ2-5
clone size: NA

CDR3 protein: CASRLGQGALQETQYF
CDR3 DNA: TGTGCCAGCAGACTAGGACAGGGGGCCCTCCAAGAGACCCAGTACTTC
V gene: TRBV27
D gene: TRBD1
J gene: TRBJ2-5
clone size: NA

CDR3 protein: CASSTGVGYEQYF
CDR3 DNA: TGTGCCAGCAGTACAGGGGTAGGCTACGAGCAGTACTTC
V gene: TRBV6-5
D gene: TRBD1
J gene: TRBJ2-7
clone size: NA

CDR3 protein: CSVEGDSANQPQHF
CDR3 DNA: TGCAGCGTTGAGGGGGACAGCGCAAATCAGCCCCAGCATTTT
V gene: TRBV29-1
D gene: TRBD1
J gene: TRBJ1-5
clone size: NA

CDR3 protein: CASSETSGRYSYNEQFF
CDR3 DNA: TGTGCCAGCAGTGAGACTAGCGGGAGATACTCCTACAATGAGCAGTTCTTC
V gene: TRBV2
D gene: TRBD2
J gene: TRBJ2-1
clone size: NA

CDR3 protein: CASSTPRASALGEQYF
CDR3 DNA: TGTGCCAGCAGTACCCCCCGGGCTAGCGCCCTCGGGGAGCAGTACTTC
V gene: TRBV27
D gene: NA
J gene: TRBJ2-7
clone size: few

CDR3 protein: CASSREVYVGYGYTF
CDR3 DNA: TGCGCCAGCAGCCGGGAGGTATATGTGGGGTATGGCTACACCTTC
V gene: TRBV4-3
D gene: NA
J gene: TRBJ1-2
clone size: NA

CDR3 protein: CASSPHGLAGAYEQYF
CDR3 DNA: TGTGCCAGCAGCCCACATGGACTAGCGGGAGCCTACGAGCAGTACTTC
V gene: TRBV7-3
D gene: TRBD2
J gene: TRBJ2-7
clone size: NA

CDR3 protein: CASSVLPTTYNEQFF
CDR3 DNA: TGTGCCAGCAGTGTACTCCCTACGACCTACAATGAGCAGTTCTTC
V gene: TRBV6-1
D gene: NA
J gene: TRBJ2-1
clone size: NA

CDR3 protein: CASSLSGLSTDTQYF
CDR3 DNA: TGTGCCAGCAGTTTGTCCGGGTTGAGCACAGATACGCAGTATTTT
V gene: TRBV27
D gene: NA
J gene: TRBJ2-3
clone size: NA

CDR3 protein: CASSYGDRNTGELFF
CDR3 DNA: TGTGCCAGCAGTTACGGAGACAGAAACACCGGGGAGCTGTTTTTT
V gene: TRBV6-5
D gene: NA
J gene: TRBJ2-2
clone size: few

CDR3 protein: CASSPRASGRINEQFF
CDR3 DNA: TGTGCTAGCAGCCCCCGAGCTAGCGGGAGAATAAATGAGCAGTTCTTC
V gene: TRBV7-7
D gene: TRBD2
J gene: TRBJ2-1
clone size: NA

CDR3 protein: CASSETGYNTDTQYF
CDR3 DNA: TGTGCCAGCAGCGAAACAGGGTATAACACAGATACGCAGTATTTT
V gene: TRBV7-6
D gene: NA
J gene: TRBJ2-3
clone size: NA

CDR3 protein: CASSQGGNNEKLFF
CDR3 DNA: TGTGCCAGCAGCCAAGGAGGAAATAATGAAAAACTGTTTTTT
V gene: TRBV7-9
D gene: NA
J gene: TRBJ1-4
clone size: NA

CDR3 protein: CASSLGPATGQETQYF
CDR3 DNA: TGCGCCAGCAGCTTGGGTCCCGCGACAGGCCAAGAGACCCAGTACTTC
V gene: TRBV5-1
D gene: NA
J gene: TRBJ2-5
clone size: NA

CDR3 protein: CASSPDRGTDTQYF
CDR3 DNA: TGTGCCAGCTCACCAGACAGGGGCACAGATACGCAGTATTTT
V gene: TRBV18
D gene: TRBD1
J gene: TRBJ2-3
clone size: once

CDR3 protein: CASSYSGTGSREAFF
CDR3 DNA: TGTGCCAGCAGTTACTCCGGGACAGGGAGTCGGGAAGCTTTCTTT
V gene: TRBV6-5
D gene: TRBD1
J gene: TRBJ1-1
clone size: NA

CDR3 protein: CASSLDLGGISGNTIYF
CDR3 DNA: TGTGCCAGCAGCTTGGACTTAGGGGGTATCTCTGGAAACACCATATATTTT
V gene: TRBV5-6
D gene: NA
J gene: TRBJ1-3
clone size: NA

CDR3 protein: CASSLGQGLTDTQYF
CDR3 DNA: TGTGCCAGCAGCTTGGGACAAGGACTCACAGATACGCAGTATTTT
V gene: TRBV7-9
D gene: NA
J gene: TRBJ2-3
clone size: NA

CDR3 protein: CSVGLAGGGETQYF
CDR3 DNA: TGCAGCGTGGGACTAGCGGGAGGGGGTGAGACCCAGTACTTC
V gene: TRBV29-1
D gene: TRBD2
J gene: TRBJ2-5
clone size: NA

CDR3 protein: CASSPEGTSSEKQYF
CDR3 DNA: TGTGCCAGCAGCCCCGAAGGGACTAGCAGCGAAAAGCAGTACTTC
V gene: TRBV7-2
D gene: TRBD2
J gene: TRBJ2-7
clone size: NA

CDR3 protein: CASSLGQGAIETQYF
CDR3 DNA: TGTGCCAGCAGTTTGGGGCAGGGGGCCATTGAGACCCAGTACTTC
V gene: TRBV28
D gene: TRBD1
J gene: TRBJ2-5
clone size: once

CDR3 protein: CAISWDNQETQYF
CDR3 DNA: TGTGCCATCAGTTGGGACAACCAAGAGACCCAGTACTTC
V gene: TRBV10-3
D gene: NA
J gene: TRBJ2-5
clone size: NA

CDR3 protein: CASSIGTSGRLRELFF
CDR3 DNA: TGTGCCAGCAGTATCGGGACTAGCGGGAGGCTCCGGGAGCTGTTTTTT
V gene: TRBV27
D gene: TRBD2
J gene: TRBJ2-2
clone size: NA

CDR3 protein: CAWSPFGEGEAFF
CDR3 DNA: TGTGCCTGGAGTCCCTTTGGGGAGGGCGAAGCTTTCTTT
V gene: TRBV30
D gene: NA
J gene: TRBJ1-1
clone size: NA

CDR3 protein: CASSLTSGSVETQYF
CDR3 DNA: TGTGCCAGCAGCCTGACTAGCGGGAGTGTTGAGACCCAGTACTTC
V gene: TRBV7-2
D gene: TRBD2
J gene: TRBJ2-5
clone size: NA

CDR3 protein: CASSLSLTENYGYTF
CDR3 DNA: TGTGCCAGCAGCTTAAGTCTGACTGAGAACTATGGCTACACCTTC
V gene: TRBV7-9
D gene: NA
J gene: TRBJ1-2
clone size: once

CDR3 protein: CASIGVGQGLGKAFF
CDR3 DNA: TGTGCCAGCATTGGTGTGGGGCAGGGGTTGGGTAAAGCTTTCTTT
V gene: TRBV25-1
D gene: NA
J gene: TRBJ1-1
clone size: NA

CDR3 protein: CASSGVNSNQPQHF
CDR3 DNA: TGTGCCAGCAGCGGTGTCAATAGCAATCAGCCCCAGCATTTT
V gene: TRBV28
D gene: NA
J gene: TRBJ1-5
clone size: NA

CDR3 protein: CASRGTVSRQETQYF
CDR3 DNA: TGCGCCAGCAGAGGGACAGTCTCGCGACAAGAGACCCAGTACTTC
V gene: TRBV5-1
D gene: TRBD1
J gene: TRBJ2-5
clone size: NA

CDR3 protein: CASSYSGQGPYEQYF
CDR3 DNA: TGTGCCAGCAGTTACTCTGGCCAGGGGCCTTACGAGCAGTACTTC
V gene: TRBV6-6
D gene: NA
J gene: TRBJ2-7
clone size: NA

CDR3 protein: CASSYRRTRGNTIYF
CDR3 DNA: TGTGCCAGCAGTTACAGGAGGACTAGAGGAAACACCATATATTTT
V gene: TRBV6-5
D gene: NA
J gene: TRBJ1-3
clone size: NA

CDR3 protein: CATGTSGRMGTGELFF
CDR3 DNA: TGTGCCACGGGGACTAGCGGGAGAATGGGCACCGGGGAGCTGTTTTTT
V gene: TRBV10-3
D gene: TRBD2
J gene: TRBJ2-2
clone size: NA

CDR3 protein: CASSQDLTGGYEQYF
CDR3 DNA: TGCGCCAGCAGCCAAGATCTTACAGGGGGCTACGAGCAGTACTTC
V gene: TRBV4-1
D gene: TRBD1
J gene: TRBJ2-7
clone size: NA

CDR3 protein: CASSRTHGGTYNEQFF
CDR3 DNA: TGTGCCAGTAGTCGAACCCACGGGGGGACCTACAATGAGCAGTTCTTC
V gene: TRBV19
D gene: TRBD2
J gene: TRBJ2-1
clone size: NA

CDR3 protein: CASSAGTGVLGETQYF
CDR3 DNA: TGTGCCAGCAGTGCCGGGACAGGGGTCCTCGGGGAGACCCAGTACTTC
V gene: TRBV6-1
D gene: TRBD1
J gene: TRBJ2-5
clone size: NA

CDR3 protein: CASSLSVYQPQHF
CDR3 DNA: TGTGCCAGCAGCTTATCGGTATACCAGCCCCAGCATTTT
V gene: TRBV7-8
D gene: NA
J gene: TRBJ1-5
clone size: once

CDR3 protein: CASSPRQKAKPSGANVLTF
CDR3 DNA: TGTGCCAGCAGCCCCCGACAGAAAGCAAAACCCTCTGGGGCCAACGTCCTGACTTTC
V gene: TRBV14
D gene: NA
J gene: TRBJ2-6
clone size: NA

CDR3 protein: CASSYSTWDEQFF
CDR3 DNA: TGTGCCAGCAGTTACTCGACATGGGATGAGCAGTTCTTC
V gene: TRBV6-5
D gene: NA
J gene: TRBJ2-1
clone size: NA

CDR3 protein: CASSTLAGNTNWETQYF
CDR3 DNA: TGTGCCAGCAGCACCTTGGCAGGGAACACCAACTGGGAGACCCAGTACTTC
V gene: TRBV27
D gene: NA
J gene: TRBJ2-5
clone size: NA

CDR3 protein: CASSPRAGVVYGYTF
CDR3 DNA: TGTGCCAGCAGTCCCCGGGCAGGGGTTGTCTATGGCTACACCTTC
V gene: TRBV27
D gene: NA
J gene: TRBJ1-2
clone size: NA

CDR3 protein: CASSTWTGVLAGYNEQFF
CDR3 DNA: TGTGCCAGCAGCACCTGGACAGGAGTGCTAGCGGGGTACAATGAGCAGTTCTTC
V gene: TRBV11-2
D gene: TRBD2
J gene: TRBJ2-1
clone size: NA

CDR3 protein: CSAEGGSTNEKLFF
CDR3 DNA: TGCAGCGCCGAGGGTGGTTCAACTAATGAAAAACTGTTTTTT
V gene: TRBV29-1
D gene: NA
J gene: TRBJ1-4
clone size: NA

CDR3 protein: CASSFDRYEQYF
CDR3 DNA: TGTGCCAGCAGCTTTGACAGGTACGAGCAGTACTTC
V gene: TRBV11-2
D gene: NA
J gene: TRBJ2-7
clone size: NA

CDR3 protein: CSVETEDSYEQYF
CDR3 DNA: TGCAGCGTCGAGACAGAAGACTCCTACGAGCAGTACTTC
V gene: TRBV29-1
D gene: NA
J gene: TRBJ2-7
clone size: NA

CDR3 protein: CATSRDRGTSGRRETQYF
CDR3 DNA: TGTGCCACCAGCAGAGATCGGGGGACTAGCGGGAGAAGGGAGACCCAGTACTTC
V gene: TRBV15
D gene: TRBD2
J gene: TRBJ2-5
clone size: few

CDR3 protein: CASSLGTGGSGQETQYF
CDR3 DNA: TGTGCCAGCAGCTTAGGGACTGGGGGTAGCGGTCAAGAGACCCAGTACTTC
V gene: TRBV7-2
D gene: NA
J gene: TRBJ2-5
clone size: NA

CDR3 protein: CASSSPVQGEAFF
CDR3 DNA: TGTGCCAGCAGCTCCCCGGTGCAGGGTGAAGCTTTCTTT
V gene: TRBV7-2
D gene: NA
J gene: TRBJ1-1
clone size: NA